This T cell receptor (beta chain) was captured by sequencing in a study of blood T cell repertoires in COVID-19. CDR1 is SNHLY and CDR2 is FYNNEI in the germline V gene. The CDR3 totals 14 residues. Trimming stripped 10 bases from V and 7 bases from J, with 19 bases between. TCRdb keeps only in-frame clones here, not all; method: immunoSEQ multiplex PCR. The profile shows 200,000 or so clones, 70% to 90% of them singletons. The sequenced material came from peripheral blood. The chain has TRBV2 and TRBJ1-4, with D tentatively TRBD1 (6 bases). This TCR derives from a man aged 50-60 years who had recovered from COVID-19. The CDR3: CATRKQGSGEKLFF. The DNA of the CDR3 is TGTGCCACAAGAAAACAGGGTTCAGGTGAAAAACTGTTTTTT. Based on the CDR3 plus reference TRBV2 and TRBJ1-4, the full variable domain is EPEVTQTPSHQVTQMGQEVILRCVPISNHLYFYWYRQILGQKVEFLVSFYNNEISEKSEIFDDQFSVERPDGSNFTLKIRSTKLEDSAMYFCATRKQGSGEKLFFGSGTQLSVL.